A single sample gave rise to the 4 T cell receptor beta chains below, sequenced in a study of T cell changes during pregnancy in multiple sclerosis. Produced via immunoSEQ multiplex PCR; TCRdb's table is partial and in-frame only. The sample shows 75,000 to 95,000 clones, 92% of them seen only once. Sequencing used peripheral blood, obtained after pregnancy. Receptors originate from a female donor with multiple sclerosis, enrolled in a pregnancy study.

CDR3 DNA sequence: TGTGCCAGCAGCTTAACAGGGGCCTACGAGCAGTACTTC. It yields the protein CASSLTGAYEQYF. The chain combines TRBV7-2 with TRBJ2-7; 7 nucleotides match TRBD1. CDR3 length: 13 residues. V gave up 2 bases and J gave up 2 bases; unmatched junction bases: 0. The germline gives CDR1 SGHTA, CDR2 FQGNSA.

The chain links TRBV7-9 to TRBJ1-6, with 7 bases lining up with TRBD1. Germline trimming cut 5 bases from V and 6 bases from J; bases unmatched to any gene: 7. The CDR3 sequence is 15 residues long. The V gene's germline CDR1 is SEHNR and CDR2 FQNEAQ (reference sequence). The CDR3 nucleotides are TGTGCCAGCAGCGCCCGACAGGGTTCTAATTCACCCCTCCACTTT. This encodes CASSARQGSNSPLHF.

The rearrangement links TRBV29-1 to TRBJ2-2, with 8 bases fitting TRBD1. The length of the CDR3 is 15 residues. The junction had 7 bases not matched to a gene; V was cut back by 4 bases and J by 3 bases. Germline V CDR1 and CDR2: SQVTM, ANQGSEA. The CDR3 is CSVGGPGQDTGELFF. The CDR3 region has the DNA TGCAGCGTTGGCGGACCGGGACAGGACACCGGGGAGCTGTTTTTT.

J is TRBJ2-1 and V is TRBV14, with 12 bases matching TRBD2. V dropped 6 bases and J dropped 4; count of bases not matched to a gene: 4. Germline CDR1 reads SGHDN; CDR2 reads FVKESK. The CDR3 is 15 amino acids. The CDR3 DNA sequence: TGTGCCAGCAGACCTAGCGGGAGGGGATACAATGAGCAGTTCTTC. Protein sequence: CASRPSGRGYNEQFF.